This TCR beta chain was documented in a study of cytomegalovirus exposure and HLA in healthy donors. Study context: One earlier analysis, a look at about 179 million T cells, found more than 100 million unique TCR beta sequences. General study points: An apparent linkage of common viral pathogens to several of the most significant clusters emerged in a later analysis.

The CDR3 length is 16 residues. Germline V lookup: CDR1 SGHTA, CDR2 FQGNSA. The J segment lost 6 bases and the V segment lost 2 bases, leaving 9 bases of the junction unmatched. Researchers ran the PCR with 60 Vbeta and 13 Jbeta primers. Using immunoSEQ multiplex PCR, the repertoire was profiled, and TCRdb retains in-frame clones only, with some absent. The table lists a few hundred thousand clones, around 80% of them singletons. Details on this clone: Antigen specificity is unknown.

The TCR comes from a girl aged 2 to 9 in good health and CMV-seronegative. The chain joins TRBV7-2 to TRBJ1-2, with 10 bases identical to TRBD1. Sequences were obtained from PBMCs. CDR3 loop: CASSLTRDRGPHGYTF. The CDR3, as DNA: TGTGCCAGCAGCTTAACCCGGGACAGGGGACCCCATGGCTACACCTTC.